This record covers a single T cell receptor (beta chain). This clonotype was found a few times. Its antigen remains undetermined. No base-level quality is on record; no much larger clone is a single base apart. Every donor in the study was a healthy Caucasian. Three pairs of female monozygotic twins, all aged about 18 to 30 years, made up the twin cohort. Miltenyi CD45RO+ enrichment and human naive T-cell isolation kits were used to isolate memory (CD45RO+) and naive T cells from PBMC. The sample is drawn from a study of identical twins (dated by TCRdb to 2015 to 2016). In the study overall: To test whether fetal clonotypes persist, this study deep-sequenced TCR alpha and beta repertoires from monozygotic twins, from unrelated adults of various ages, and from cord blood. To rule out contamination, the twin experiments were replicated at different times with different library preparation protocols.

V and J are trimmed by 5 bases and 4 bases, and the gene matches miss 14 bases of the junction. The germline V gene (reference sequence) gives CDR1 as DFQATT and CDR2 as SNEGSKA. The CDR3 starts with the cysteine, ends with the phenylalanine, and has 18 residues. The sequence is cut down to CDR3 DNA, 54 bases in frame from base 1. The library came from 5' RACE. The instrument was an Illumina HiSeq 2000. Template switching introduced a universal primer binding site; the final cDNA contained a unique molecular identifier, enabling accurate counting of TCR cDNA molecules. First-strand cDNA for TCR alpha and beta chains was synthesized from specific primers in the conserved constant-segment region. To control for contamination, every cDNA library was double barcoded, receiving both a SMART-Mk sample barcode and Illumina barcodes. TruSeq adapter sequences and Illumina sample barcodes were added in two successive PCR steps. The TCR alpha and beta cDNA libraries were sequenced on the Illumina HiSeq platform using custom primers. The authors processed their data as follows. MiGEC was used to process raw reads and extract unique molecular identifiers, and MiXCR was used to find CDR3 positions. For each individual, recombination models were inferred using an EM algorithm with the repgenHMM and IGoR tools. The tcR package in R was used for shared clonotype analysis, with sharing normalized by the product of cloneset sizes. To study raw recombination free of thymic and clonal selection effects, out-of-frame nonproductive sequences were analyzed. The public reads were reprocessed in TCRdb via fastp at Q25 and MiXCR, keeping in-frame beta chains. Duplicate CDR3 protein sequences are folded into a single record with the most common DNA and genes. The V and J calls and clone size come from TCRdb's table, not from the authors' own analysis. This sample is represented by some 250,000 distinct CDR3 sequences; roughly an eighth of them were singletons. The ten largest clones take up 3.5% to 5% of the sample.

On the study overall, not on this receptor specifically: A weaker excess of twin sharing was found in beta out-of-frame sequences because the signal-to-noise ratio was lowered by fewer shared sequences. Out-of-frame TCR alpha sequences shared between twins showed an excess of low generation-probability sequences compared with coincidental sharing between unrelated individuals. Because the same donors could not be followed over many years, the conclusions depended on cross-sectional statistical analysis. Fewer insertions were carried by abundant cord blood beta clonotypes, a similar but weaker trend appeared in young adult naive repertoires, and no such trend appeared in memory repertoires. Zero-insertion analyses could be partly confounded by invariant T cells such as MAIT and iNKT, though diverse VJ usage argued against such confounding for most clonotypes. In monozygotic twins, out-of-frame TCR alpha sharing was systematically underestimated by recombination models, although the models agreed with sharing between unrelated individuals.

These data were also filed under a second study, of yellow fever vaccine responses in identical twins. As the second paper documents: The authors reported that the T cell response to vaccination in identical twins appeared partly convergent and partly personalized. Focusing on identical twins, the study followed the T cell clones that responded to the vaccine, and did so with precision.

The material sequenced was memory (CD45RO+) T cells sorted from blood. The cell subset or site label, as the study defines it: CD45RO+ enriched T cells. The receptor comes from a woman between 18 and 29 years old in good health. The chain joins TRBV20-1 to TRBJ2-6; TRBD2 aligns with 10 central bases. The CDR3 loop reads CSALKREGTLAGANVLTF. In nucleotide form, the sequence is TGCAGTGCTCTTAAGCGGGAGGGTACTCTGGCGGGGGCCAACGTCCTGACTTTC.